This is a list of T cell receptor beta chains from one sample in a study of blood T cell repertoires in COVID-19. Some clones are missing from TCRdb's copy, which holds only in-frame ones; the method was immunoSEQ multiplex PCR. This sample has around 440,000 clones, with about nine tenths found just once. The sequenced sample consisted of peripheral blood. The receptors come from a woman aged 45 to 65 with COVID-19, enrolled during active disease. Each CDR3 is given with its conserved first and last residue. The D gene is left open where the match is weak. Clone size, where shown, is once, few, many, or a class for clones that have expanded.

.	TRBJ1-5	.	TRBV6-5	CASSYSRGQPQHF	TGTGCCAGCAGTTACTCGAGAGGTCAGCCCCAGCATTTT
.	TRBJ1-1	TRBD1	TRBV30	CAWSVQGGPEAFF	TGTGCCTGGAGTGTACAGGGGGGCCCTGAAGCTTTCTTT
.	TRBJ1-5	.	TRBV12-5	CASGFRSEPQHF	TGTGCTAGTGGTTTTCGTTCCGAGCCCCAGCATTTT
.	TRBJ2-2	.	TRBV4-2	CASSQAPDLNTGELFF	TGTGCCAGCAGCCAAGCCCCGGACTTGAACACCGGGGAGCTGTTTTTT
.	TRBJ1-3	.	TRBV9	CASTRGGSGNTIYF	TGTGCCAGCACCCGTGGAGGCTCTGGAAACACCATATATTTT
once	TRBJ1-6	.	TRBV3-1/TRBV3-2	CASSQVEGFGTLHF	TGTGCCAGCAGCCAAGTCGAGGGATTCGGGACCCTCCACTTT
once	TRBJ1-2	.	TRBV27	CASSPAGGGGGYTF	TGTGCCAGCAGTCCAGCGGGGGGCGGGGGTGGCTACACCTTC
.	TRBJ1-5	.	TRBV19	CASRRRGGNNQPQHF	TGTGCCAGCCGCCGCCGGGGGGGAAACAATCAGCCCCAGCATTTT
.	TRBJ2-2	.	TRBV5-1	CASSQTGPTGELFF	TGCGCCAGCAGCCAAACAGGGCCCACCGGGGAGCTGTTTTTT
.	TRBJ1-5	TRBD1	TRBV19	CASSLIQGANQPQHF	TGTGCCAGTAGTTTAATACAGGGGGCTAATCAGCCCCAGCATTTT
.	TRBJ1-2	TRBD1	TRBV24-1	CATSDSGVARQGAAYGYTF	TGTGCCACCAGTGATTCTGGTGTCGCTCGACAGGGGGCCGCCTATGGCTACACCTTC
.	TRBJ2-1	.	TRBV5-1	CASSFTDPSDEQFF	TGCGCCAGCAGCTTTACAGACCCCTCGGATGAGCAGTTCTTC
.	TRBJ1-4	TRBD1	TRBV5-4	CASSRGGAGTNEKLFF	TGTGCCAGCAGCCGAGGGGGCGCGGGAACTAATGAAAAACTGTTTTTT
.	TRBJ1-2	TRBD1	TRBV5-1	CASSLAGQLYGYTF	TGCGCCAGCAGCTTGGCGGGACAGCTCTATGGCTACACCTTC
.	TRBJ2-3	.	TRBV7-2	CASSPMDTQYF	TGTGCCAGCAGCCCCATGGATACGCAGTATTTT
once	TRBJ1-5	.	TRBV19	CASSRQVDQPQHF	TGTGCCAGTAGTAGACAGGTTGATCAGCCCCAGCATTTT
.	TRBJ1-1	TRBD1	TRBV5-4	CASSPGQGRTEAFF	TGTGCCAGCAGCCCTGGACAGGGTAGAACTGAAGCTTTCTTT
.	TRBJ2-2	.	TRBV10-1	CASSQTRGRTGELFF	TGCGCCAGCAGCCAGACTAGGGGTCGCACCGGGGAGCTGTTTTTT
.	TRBJ1-4	.	TRBV5-8	CASTAHQKLFF	TGTGCCAGCACCGCACACCAAAAACTGTTTTTT
.	TRBJ1-5	TRBD1	TRBV5-4	CASSNAGTGINQPQHF	TGTGCCAGCAGTAATGCCGGGACAGGTATTAATCAGCCCCAGCATTTT
.	TRBJ2-7	TRBD1	TRBV15	CATSRDGGTGSYEQYF	TGTGCCACCAGCAGAGATGGGGGGACAGGGTCCTACGAGCAGTACTTC
once	TRBJ1-5	.	TRBV6-5	CASSPSRQGSQHF	TGTGCCAGCAGTCCGTCCCGGCAGGGGAGCCAGCATTTT
.	TRBJ1-2	.	TRBV2	CASRRQRGTPGSYGYTF	TGTGCCAGCAGGCGACAAAGGGGGACCCCGGGTAGCTATGGCTACACCTTC
.	TRBJ1-1	.	TRBV12-3/TRBV12-4	CASSSTGNTEAFF	TGTGCCAGCAGCTCGACAGGGAACACTGAAGCTTTCTTT
.	TRBJ1-4	.	TRBV7-2	CASSLGATNEKLFF	TGTGCCAGCAGCTTAGGAGCAACTAATGAAAAACTGTTTTTT
.	TRBJ2-4	.	TRBV14	CASSPNPARWNIQYF	TGTGCCAGCAGCCCAAATCCCGCCAGGTGGAACATTCAGTACTTC
.	TRBJ1-5	TRBD1	TRBV2	CASSAWTGSFFSNQPQHF	TGTGCCAGCAGTGCGTGGACAGGGTCCTTTTTTAGCAATCAGCCCCAGCATTTT
.	TRBJ2-1	.	TRBV18	CASSPSGPTVDNEQFF	TGTGCCAGCTCACCTAGCGGCCCTACCGTAGACAATGAGCAGTTCTTC
.	TRBJ1-2	.	TRBV3-1/TRBV3-2	CASSQDHTNYGYTF	TGTGCCAGCAGCCAAGATCACACAAACTATGGCTACACCTTC
.	TRBJ1-2	.	TRBV27	CASSLVQGRRGYTF	TGTGCCAGCAGTCTGGTACAGGGCCGACGTGGCTACACCTTC
.	TRBJ1-2	TRBD1	TRBV7-9	CASSFSGGSGYTF	TGTGCCAGCAGCTTCTCAGGGGGAAGCGGCTACACCTTC
.	TRBJ2-7	.	TRBV5-4	CASSSGVGKGEQYF	TGTGCCAGCAGCTCGGGGGTGGGTAAGGGCGAGCAGTACTTC
.	TRBJ1-2	.	TRBV19	CASSTDSQIYGYTF	TGTGCCAGTAGTACCGACAGCCAAATCTATGGCTACACCTTC
.	TRBJ1-2	TRBD1	TRBV5-1	CASSGTGDYGYTF	TGCGCCAGCAGCGGGACAGGGGACTATGGCTACACCTTC
.	TRBJ2-7	.	TRBV19	CASSMWQKSEQYF	TGTGCCAGTAGTATGTGGCAGAAAAGCGAGCAGTACTTC
.	TRBJ2-5	TRBD1	TRBV28	CASSRDRDLAQYF	TGTGCCAGCAGCCGCGACAGGGATTTAGCCCAGTACTTC
.	TRBJ2-1	.	TRBV19	CASTPGSNLEQFF	TGTGCCAGTACCCCCGGGTCAAACCTTGAGCAGTTCTTC
.	TRBJ1-2	.	TRBV7-6	CASSLFGDYGYTF	TGTGCCAGCAGCTTATTCGGAGACTATGGCTACACCTTC
.	TRBJ1-2	.	TRBV18	CASSPKAEGTIDYGYTF	TGTGCCAGCTCCCCAAAAGCCGAGGGGACAATCGACTATGGCTACACCTTC
.	TRBJ1-1	.	TRBV27	CASSLKAGLEAFF	TGTGCCAGCAGTTTAAAGGCAGGGCTGGAAGCTTTCTTT
.	TRBJ2-1	.	TRBV2	CASSGRRGNEQFF	TGTGCCAGCAGTGGGCGGAGGGGTAATGAGCAGTTCTTC
few	TRBJ2-7	.	TRBV11-2	CASSRVLYEQYF	TGTGCCAGCAGCCGAGTCCTTTACGAGCAGTACTTC
.	TRBJ1-1	.	TRBV30	CAWIVGGRTEAFF	TGTGCCTGGATTGTCGGGGGACGAACTGAAGCTTTCTTT
.	TRBJ2-1	TRBD2	TRBV7-6	CASSSDGLAGGMSSYNEQFF	TGTGCCAGCAGCTCCGACGGACTAGCGGGGGGCATGAGCTCCTACAATGAGCAGTTCTTC
once	TRBJ2-1	TRBD2	TRBV27	CASSLRLAGGNNEQFF	TGTGCCAGCAGTTTAAGACTAGCGGGGGGGAACAATGAGCAGTTCTTC
.	TRBJ2-7	TRBD1	TRBV13	CASRRQGALAEQYF	TGTGCCAGCAGGAGACAGGGGGCACTTGCCGAGCAGTACTTC
.	TRBJ1-3	.	TRBV6-6	CASSYAGSIGNTIYF	TGTGCCAGCAGTTACGCAGGGTCTATCGGAAACACCATATATTTT
.	TRBJ2-7	.	TRBV27	CASSPAERGLYEQYF	TGTGCCAGCAGCCCAGCCGAGAGAGGGCTCTACGAGCAGTACTTC
.	TRBJ1-1	TRBD1	TRBV6-5	CASSLSGGTAEAFF	TGTGCCAGCAGTTTGTCAGGGGGGACGGCTGAAGCTTTCTTT
.	TRBJ1-4	.	TRBV2	CASSFQRDEKLFF	TGTGCCAGCAGTTTTCAGCGGGATGAAAAACTGTTTTTT
.	TRBJ2-5	TRBD2	TRBV6-5	CASRKAGGPVETQYF	TGTGCCAGCAGAAAAGCGGGGGGCCCGGTAGAGACCCAGTACTTC
.	TRBJ1-2	TRBD1	TRBV27	CASTLLPTGAMGGYTF	TGTGCCAGCACCCTACTTCCGACAGGGGCTATGGGAGGCTACACCTTC
.	TRBJ2-7	TRBD1	TRBV11-3	CASSPRTGPSYEQYF	TGTGCCAGCAGTCCTAGGACAGGACCTTCCTACGAGCAGTACTTC
.	TRBJ2-2	.	TRBV4-2	CASSQEGGSTGELFF	TGTGCCAGCAGCCAAGAGGGGGGTAGTACCGGGGAGCTGTTTTTT
.	TRBJ1-6	TRBD1	TRBV7-9	CASSFRTGARDSPLHF	TGTGCCAGCAGCTTCAGGACAGGGGCTCGGGATTCACCCCTCCACTTT
.	TRBJ2-2	TRBD2	TRBV3-1/TRBV3-2	CASSQELARASTGELFF	TGTGCCAGCAGCCAAGAACTAGCGAGGGCCAGCACCGGGGAGCTGTTTTTT